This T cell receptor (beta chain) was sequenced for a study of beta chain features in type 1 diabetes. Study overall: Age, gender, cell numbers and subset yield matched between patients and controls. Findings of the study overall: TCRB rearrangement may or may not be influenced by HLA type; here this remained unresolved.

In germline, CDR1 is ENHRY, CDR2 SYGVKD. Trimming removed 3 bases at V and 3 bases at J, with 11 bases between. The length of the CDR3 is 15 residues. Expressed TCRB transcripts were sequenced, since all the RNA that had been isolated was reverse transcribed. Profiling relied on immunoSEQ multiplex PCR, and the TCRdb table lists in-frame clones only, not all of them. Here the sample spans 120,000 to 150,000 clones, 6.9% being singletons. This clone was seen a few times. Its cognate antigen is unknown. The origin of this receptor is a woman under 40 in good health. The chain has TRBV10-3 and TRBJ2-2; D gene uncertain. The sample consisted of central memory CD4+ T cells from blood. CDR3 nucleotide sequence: TGTGCCATCAGTGAAATTAGCCGACACACCGGGGAGCTGTTTTTT. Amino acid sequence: CAISEISRHTGELFF.